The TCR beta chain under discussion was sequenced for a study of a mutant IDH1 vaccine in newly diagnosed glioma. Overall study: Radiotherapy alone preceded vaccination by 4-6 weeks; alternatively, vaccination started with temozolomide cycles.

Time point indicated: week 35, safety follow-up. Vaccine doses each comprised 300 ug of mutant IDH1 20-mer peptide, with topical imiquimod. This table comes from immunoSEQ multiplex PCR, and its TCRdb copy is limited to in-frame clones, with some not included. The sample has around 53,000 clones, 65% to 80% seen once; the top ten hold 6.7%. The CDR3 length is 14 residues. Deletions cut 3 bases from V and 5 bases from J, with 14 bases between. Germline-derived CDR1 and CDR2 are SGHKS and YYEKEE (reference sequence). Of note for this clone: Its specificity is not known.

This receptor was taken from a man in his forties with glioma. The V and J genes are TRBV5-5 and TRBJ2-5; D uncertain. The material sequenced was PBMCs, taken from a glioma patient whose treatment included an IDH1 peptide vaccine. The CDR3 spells CASSSARVVETQYF. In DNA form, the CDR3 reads TGTGCCAGCAGCTCAGCTAGGGTTGTGGAGACCCAGTACTTC.